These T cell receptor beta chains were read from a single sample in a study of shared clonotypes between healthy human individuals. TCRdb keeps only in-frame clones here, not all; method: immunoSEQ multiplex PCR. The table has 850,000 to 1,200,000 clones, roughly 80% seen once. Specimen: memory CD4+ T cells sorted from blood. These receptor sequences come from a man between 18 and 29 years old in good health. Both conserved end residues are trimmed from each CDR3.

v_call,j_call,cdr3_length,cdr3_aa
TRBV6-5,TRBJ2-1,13,ASSISGGTSGEQF
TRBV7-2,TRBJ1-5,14,ASSLRTGGGNQPQH
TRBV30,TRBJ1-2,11,AWSATEAMGYT
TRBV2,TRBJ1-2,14,ASTSRGTGGAQGYT
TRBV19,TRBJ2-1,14,ASKEGALSSYNEQF
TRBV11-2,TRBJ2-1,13,ASSLHEGGVYEQF
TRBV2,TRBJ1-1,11,ASSEVGGGTTF
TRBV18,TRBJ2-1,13,ASSPRGQGYNEQF
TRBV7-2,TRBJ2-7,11,ASSLAGVYEQY
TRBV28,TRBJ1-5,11,ASRTFGNQPQH
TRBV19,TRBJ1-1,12,ASKRGYQNTEAF
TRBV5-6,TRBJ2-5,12,ASSLPAQQETQY
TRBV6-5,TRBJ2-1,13,ASSYGGGPSNEQF
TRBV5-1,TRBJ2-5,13,ASSLDGSGGQTQY
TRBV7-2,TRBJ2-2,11,ASSPKVTGELF
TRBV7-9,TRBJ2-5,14,ASSRPLAGGTETQY
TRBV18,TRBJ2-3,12,ASSPPPVGDTQY
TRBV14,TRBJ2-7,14,ASSRGTHGGVYEQY
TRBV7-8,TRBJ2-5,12,ASSLGTTVETQY
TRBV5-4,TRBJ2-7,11,ASSLPVADEQY
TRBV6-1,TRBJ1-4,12,ASSDRRGREKLF
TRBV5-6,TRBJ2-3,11,ASTRLGTDTQY
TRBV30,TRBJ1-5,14,AWSGGGALGNQPQH
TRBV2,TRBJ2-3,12,ASSDGLAGDTQY
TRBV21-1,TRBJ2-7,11,ASSPYWVDGQY
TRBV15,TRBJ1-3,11,ATTSYSGNTIY
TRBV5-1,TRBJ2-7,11,ASSGTNSYEQY
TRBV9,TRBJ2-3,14,ASSSRPGTGADTQY
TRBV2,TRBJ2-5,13,ASSTHGTDRETQY
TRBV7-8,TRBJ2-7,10,ASSQQAVEQY
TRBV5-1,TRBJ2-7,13,ASSLDTGTGSEQY
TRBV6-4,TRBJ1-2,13,ASRIGHGVNYGYT
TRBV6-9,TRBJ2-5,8,ARYQETQY
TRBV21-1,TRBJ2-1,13,ASPVRLVSYNEQF
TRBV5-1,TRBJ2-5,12,ASSPLAGGETQY
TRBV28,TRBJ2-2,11,ASSTGRTGELF
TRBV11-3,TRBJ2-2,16,ASIPSGRALTNTGELF